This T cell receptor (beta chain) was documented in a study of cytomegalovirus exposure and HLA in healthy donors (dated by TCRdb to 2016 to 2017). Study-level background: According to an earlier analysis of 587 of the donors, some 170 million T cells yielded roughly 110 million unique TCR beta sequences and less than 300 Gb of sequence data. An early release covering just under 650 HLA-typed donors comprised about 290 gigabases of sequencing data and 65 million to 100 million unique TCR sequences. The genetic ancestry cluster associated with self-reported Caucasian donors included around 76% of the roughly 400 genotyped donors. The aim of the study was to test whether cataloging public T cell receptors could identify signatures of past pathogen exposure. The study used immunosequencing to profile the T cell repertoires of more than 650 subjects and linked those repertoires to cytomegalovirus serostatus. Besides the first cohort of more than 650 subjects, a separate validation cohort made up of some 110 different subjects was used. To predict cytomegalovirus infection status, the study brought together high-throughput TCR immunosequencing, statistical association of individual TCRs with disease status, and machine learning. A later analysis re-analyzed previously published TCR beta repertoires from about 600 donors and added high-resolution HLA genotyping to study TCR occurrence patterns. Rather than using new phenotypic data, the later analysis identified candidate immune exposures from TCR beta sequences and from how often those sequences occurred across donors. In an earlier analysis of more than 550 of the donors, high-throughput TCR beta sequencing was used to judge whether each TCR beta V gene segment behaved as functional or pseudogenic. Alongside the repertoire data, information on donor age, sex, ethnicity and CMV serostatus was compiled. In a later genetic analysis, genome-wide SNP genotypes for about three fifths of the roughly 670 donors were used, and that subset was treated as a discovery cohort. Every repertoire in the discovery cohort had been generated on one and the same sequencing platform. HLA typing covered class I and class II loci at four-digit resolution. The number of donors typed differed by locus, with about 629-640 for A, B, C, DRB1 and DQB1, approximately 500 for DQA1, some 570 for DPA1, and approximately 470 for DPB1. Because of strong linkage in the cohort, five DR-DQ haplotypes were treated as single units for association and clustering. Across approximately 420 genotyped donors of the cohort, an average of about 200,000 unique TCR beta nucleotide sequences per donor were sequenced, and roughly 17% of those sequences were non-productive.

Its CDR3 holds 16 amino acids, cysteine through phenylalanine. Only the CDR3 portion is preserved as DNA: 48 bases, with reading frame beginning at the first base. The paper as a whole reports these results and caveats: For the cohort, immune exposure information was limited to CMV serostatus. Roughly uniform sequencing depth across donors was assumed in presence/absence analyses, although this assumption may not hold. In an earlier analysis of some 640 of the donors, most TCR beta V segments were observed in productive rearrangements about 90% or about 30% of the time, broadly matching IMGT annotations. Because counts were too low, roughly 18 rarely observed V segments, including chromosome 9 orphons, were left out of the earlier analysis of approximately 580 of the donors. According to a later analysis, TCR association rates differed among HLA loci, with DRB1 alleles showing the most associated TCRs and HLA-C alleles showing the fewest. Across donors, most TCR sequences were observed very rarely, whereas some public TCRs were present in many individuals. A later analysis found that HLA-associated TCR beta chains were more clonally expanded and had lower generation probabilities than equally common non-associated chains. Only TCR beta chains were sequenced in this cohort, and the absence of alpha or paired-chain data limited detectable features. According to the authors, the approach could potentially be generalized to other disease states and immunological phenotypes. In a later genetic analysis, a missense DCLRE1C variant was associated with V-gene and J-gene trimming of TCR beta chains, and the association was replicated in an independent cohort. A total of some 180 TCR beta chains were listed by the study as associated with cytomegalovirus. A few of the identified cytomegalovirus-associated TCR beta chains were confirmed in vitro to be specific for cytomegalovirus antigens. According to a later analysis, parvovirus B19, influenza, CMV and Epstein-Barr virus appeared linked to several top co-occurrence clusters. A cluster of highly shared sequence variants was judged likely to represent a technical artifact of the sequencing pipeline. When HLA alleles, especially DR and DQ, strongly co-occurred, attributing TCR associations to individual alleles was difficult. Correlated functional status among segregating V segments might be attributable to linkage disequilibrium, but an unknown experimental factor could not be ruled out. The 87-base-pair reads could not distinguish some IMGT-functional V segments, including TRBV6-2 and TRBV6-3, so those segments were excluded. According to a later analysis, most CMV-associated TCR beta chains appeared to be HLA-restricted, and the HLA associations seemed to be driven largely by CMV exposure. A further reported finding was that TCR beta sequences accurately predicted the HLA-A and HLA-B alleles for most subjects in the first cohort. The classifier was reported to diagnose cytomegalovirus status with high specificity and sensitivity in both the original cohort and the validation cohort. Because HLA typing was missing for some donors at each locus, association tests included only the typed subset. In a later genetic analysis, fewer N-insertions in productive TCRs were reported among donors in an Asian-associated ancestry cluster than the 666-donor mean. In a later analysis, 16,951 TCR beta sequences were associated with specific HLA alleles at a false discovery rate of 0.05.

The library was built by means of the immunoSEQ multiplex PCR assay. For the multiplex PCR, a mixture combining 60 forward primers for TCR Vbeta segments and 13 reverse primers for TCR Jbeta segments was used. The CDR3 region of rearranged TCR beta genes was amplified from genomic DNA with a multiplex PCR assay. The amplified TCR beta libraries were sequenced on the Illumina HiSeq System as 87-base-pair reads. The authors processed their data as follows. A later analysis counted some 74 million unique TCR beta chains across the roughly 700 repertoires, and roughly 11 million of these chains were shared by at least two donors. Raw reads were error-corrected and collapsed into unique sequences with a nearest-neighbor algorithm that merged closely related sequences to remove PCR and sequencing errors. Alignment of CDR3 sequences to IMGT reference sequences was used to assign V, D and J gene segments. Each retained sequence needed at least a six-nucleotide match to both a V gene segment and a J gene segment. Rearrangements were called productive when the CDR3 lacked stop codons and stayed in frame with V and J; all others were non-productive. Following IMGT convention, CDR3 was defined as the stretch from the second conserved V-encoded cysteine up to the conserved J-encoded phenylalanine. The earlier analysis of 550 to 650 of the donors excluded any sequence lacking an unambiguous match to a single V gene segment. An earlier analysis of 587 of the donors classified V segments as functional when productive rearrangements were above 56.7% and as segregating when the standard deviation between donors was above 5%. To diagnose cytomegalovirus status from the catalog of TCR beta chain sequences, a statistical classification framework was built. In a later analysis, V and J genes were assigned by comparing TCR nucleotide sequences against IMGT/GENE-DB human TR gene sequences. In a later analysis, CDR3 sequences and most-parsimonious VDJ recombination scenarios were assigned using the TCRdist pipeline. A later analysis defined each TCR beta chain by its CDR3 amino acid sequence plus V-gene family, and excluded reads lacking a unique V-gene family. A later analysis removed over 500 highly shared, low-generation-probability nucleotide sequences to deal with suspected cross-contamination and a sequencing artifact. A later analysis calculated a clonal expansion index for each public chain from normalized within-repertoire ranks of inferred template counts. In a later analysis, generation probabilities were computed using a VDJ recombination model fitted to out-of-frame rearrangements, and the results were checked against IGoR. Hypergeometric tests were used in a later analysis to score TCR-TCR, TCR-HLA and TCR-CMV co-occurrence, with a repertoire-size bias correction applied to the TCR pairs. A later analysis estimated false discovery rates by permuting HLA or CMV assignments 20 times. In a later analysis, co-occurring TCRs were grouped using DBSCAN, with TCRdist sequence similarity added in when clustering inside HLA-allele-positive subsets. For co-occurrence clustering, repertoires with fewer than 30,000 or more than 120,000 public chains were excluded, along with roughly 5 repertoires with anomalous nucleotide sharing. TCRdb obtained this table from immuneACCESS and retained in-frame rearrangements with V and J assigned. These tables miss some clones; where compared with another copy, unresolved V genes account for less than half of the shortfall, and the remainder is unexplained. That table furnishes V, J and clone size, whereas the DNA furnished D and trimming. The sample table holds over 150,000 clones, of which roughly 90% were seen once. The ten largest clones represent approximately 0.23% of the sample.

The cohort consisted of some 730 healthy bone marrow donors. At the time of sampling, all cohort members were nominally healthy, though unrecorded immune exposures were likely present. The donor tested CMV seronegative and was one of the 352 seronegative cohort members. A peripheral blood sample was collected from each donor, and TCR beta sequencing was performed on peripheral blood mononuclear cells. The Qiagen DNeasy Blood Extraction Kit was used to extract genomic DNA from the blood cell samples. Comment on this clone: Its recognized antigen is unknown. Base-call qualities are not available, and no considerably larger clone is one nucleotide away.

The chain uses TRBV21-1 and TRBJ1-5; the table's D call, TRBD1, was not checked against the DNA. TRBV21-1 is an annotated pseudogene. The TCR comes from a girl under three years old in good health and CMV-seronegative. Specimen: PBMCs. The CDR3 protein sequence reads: CASSPKRTGDRQPQHF. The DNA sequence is TGTGCCAGCAGCCCGAAAAGGACAGGGGATAGGCAGCCCCAGCATTTT.